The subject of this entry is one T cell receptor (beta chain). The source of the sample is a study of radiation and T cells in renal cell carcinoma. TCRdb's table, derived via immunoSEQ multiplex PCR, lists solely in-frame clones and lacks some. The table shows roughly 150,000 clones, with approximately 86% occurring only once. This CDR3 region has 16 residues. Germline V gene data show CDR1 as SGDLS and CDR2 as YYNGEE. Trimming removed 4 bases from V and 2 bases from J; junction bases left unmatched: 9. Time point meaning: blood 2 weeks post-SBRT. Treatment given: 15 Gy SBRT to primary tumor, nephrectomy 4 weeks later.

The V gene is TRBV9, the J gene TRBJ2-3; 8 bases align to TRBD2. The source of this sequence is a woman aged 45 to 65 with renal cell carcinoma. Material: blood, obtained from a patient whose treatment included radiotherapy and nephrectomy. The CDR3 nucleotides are TGTGCCAGCAGCACTGGAGCGGGGGCCTCCACAGATACGCAGTATTTT. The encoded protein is CASSTGAGASTDTQYF.